A single TCR beta chain is shown here with its context. Its recognized antigen is unknown. No quality values exist for individual bases; no much larger clone is one base distant. The CDR3 covers 15 residues, taking in both the cysteine and the phenylalanine. The read is trimmed to its CDR3 DNA, 45 bases read in frame from base 1. Trimming takes 6 bases off V and 1 base off J; junction bases not matched to a gene: 6. The germline V gene (reference sequence) gives CDR1 as MNHEY and CDR2 as SMNVEV. The sample comes from a study of CD8 T cells in ankylosing spondylitis (dated by TCRdb to about 2017). About the investigation overall: T cell receptor beta repertoires were profiled in healthy donors and ankylosing spondylitis patients so that disease-linked TCR variants could be found. In total, the full study cohort was made up of some 110 healthy donors and approximately 27 ankylosing spondylitis patients. Samples of peripheral blood were taken, and for ankylosing spondylitis patients, synovial fluid was collected as well. Findings and caveats that apply to the study as a whole: A CD8+ phenotype was shown by the disease-linked clones, which were found at relatively low frequencies in peripheral blood. The disease-linked clones were reported to be significantly enriched in matched synovial fluid samples from ankylosing spondylitis patients. Blood from ankylosing spondylitis patients appeared to be characterized by a TCR beta motif made up of several highly homologous amino acid variants. Some TCR beta motif variants had previously been reported in synovial fluid and blood of reactive arthritis patients, which suggested common disease-initiation mechanisms.

TCRdb lists the instrument as Illumina HiSeq 2500. Quantitative 5'-RACE with molecular barcodes was the method used to prepare the TCR beta libraries. The original methods were these. A new computational method based on a probabilistic model of VDJ rearrangement was used to identify disease-linked TCR variants. TCRdb redid the processing of the public reads, applying fastp at Q25 and MiXCR, and retained in-frame beta chains. Each CDR3 protein appears once, grouped with its most common genes and DNA. The V and J calls come from TCRdb's annotation, not from the publication. The sample has about 130,000 distinct CDR3 sequences on record, roughly 17% of them singletons. Roughly a third of the sample goes to the ten largest clones.

The material sequenced was blood, either unsorted or a sorted T cell fraction (not recorded which). The rearrangement combines TRBV27 with TRBJ2-1, with 7 central nucleotides matching TRBD2. The receptor was derived from a male donor with ankylosing spondylitis. CDR3 region: CASSLLAKSYNEQFF. The DNA reads TGTGCCAGCAGCTTACTAGCGAAGTCCTACAATGAGCAGTTCTTC.